This TCR beta chain appears in the sequencing data of a study of T cells in Graves' hyperthyroidism and ophthalmopathy. Study-level findings and limits: Within blood appeared most thyroid clonotypes that had expanded above 0.001. Ophthalmopathy cases were set apart from stable hyperthyroidism by a 13 V-J model.

Amplification yielded TCR beta CDR3 regions, with RNA transcripts as the source. The HTBI primer set drove a first-round RT-PCR of the TCR CDR3. From the multiplex PCR reads, TCRdb called clonotypes with MiXCR, one entry per CDR3 protein. Among about 300,000 distinct CDR3 sequences, roughly 19% were seen once, and the ten largest hold just under 40%. This clonotype was seen ten or more times. The antigen remains unidentified. Each diagnosis drew on symptoms, thyroxine, TRAb, thyroid ultrasound and orbital computed tomography findings. Trimming cost V 3 bases and J 8 bases; bases outside gene matches: 4. CDR3 length equals 14 residues. The germline V gene has CDR1 SGHVS and CDR2 FNYEAQ.

The clonotype comes from a man aged 45-65 years with Graves' ophthalmopathy. The sequencing input was blood. The genes are TRBV7-6 and TRBJ1-4; 9 positions agree with TRBD1. In DNA form, the CDR3 reads TGTGCCAGCAGCTTGACAGGGGGGGAGGAAAAACTGTTTTTT. Translation: CASSLTGGEEKLFF.